One and the same sample provided the 15 T cell receptor beta chains below, sequenced in a study of blood T cell repertoires in COVID-19. Method: immunoSEQ multiplex PCR; TCRdb's copy keeps in-frame clones and lacks some. This sample has over 150,000 clones; 80% to 90% occur once, and the top ten carry 3% to 4.5%. Source material: peripheral blood. These receptors all come from a woman aged 55-75 years who had recovered from COVID-19.

This chain uses TRBV28 with TRBJ2-7, with 12 nucleotides matching TRBD1. This CDR3 spans 16 amino acids. Trimming cost V 5 bases and J 5 bases; bases outside gene matches: 10. Germline assignment: CDR1 MDHEN and CDR2 SYDVKM. CDR3 amino acids: CASSRAGTGGFNEQYF. The CDR3 nucleotides are TGTGCCAGCAGTAGGGCCGGGACAGGGGGCTTTAACGAGCAGTACTTC.

CDR3 region: CASSTTGVPEKLFF. The DNA for the CDR3 is TGTGCCAGCAGCACCACAGGGGTTCCTGAAAAACTGTTTTTT. The chain has TRBV7-9 and TRBJ1-4; 7 bases align to TRBD1. The CDR3 has 14 amino acids. V was clipped by 5 bases and J by 7 bases; unmatched bases: 7. Germline-derived CDR1 and CDR2 are SEHNR and FQNEAQ (reference sequence).

This clone has just one count. J is TRBJ2-7 and V is TRBV28, with a tentative D call TRBD1 (5 bases). The CDR3 spans 15 residues. V gave up 6 bases and J gave up 3 bases, with 18 bases separating them. Germline V gene data show CDR1 as MDHEN and CDR2 as SYDVKM. CDR3 sequence (DNA): TGTGCCAGCAGCTCTGGACACCAGGCCCTCTACGAGCAGTACTTC. It encodes CASSSGHQALYEQYF.

The chain links TRBV5-1 to TRBJ2-7, with D perhaps TRBD1 (6 bases). Per the germline V gene, CDR1 is SGHRS and CDR2 is YFSETQ. Trimming took 0 bases from V and 2 from J, leaving 12 bases between them. This CDR3 spans 15 amino acids. CDR3 in amino acids: CASSLEPGAAYEQYF. CDR3 bases: TGCGCCAGCAGCTTGGAACCAGGGGCAGCCTACGAGCAGTACTTC. Supplemented by reference TRBV5-1 and TRBJ2-7, the full variable domain reads KAGVTQTPRYLIKTRGQQVTLSCSPISGHRSVSWYQQTPGQGLQFLFEYFSETQRNKGNFPGRFSGRQFSNSRSEMNVSTLELGDSALYLCASSLEPGAAYEQYFGPGTRLTVT.

The rearrangement joins TRBV6-5 to TRBJ2-2; perhaps TRBD1 as D (6 bases). The CDR3 runs 15 residues. Trimming shortened V by 5 bases and J by 6 bases, and 16 bases separated the two germline ends. Per the germline V gene, CDR1 is MNHEY and CDR2 is SVGAGI. The CDR3 sequence is CASSRDRPRPGELFF. DNA of the CDR3: TGTGCCAGCAGTCGCGACAGGCCCCGACCCGGGGAGCTGTTTTTT.

On this clone itself: This same CDR3 is encoded by further DNA sequences in the sample. The chain joins TRBV6-5 to TRBJ2-5; tentatively, D is TRBD1 (5 bases). This CDR3 has 13 amino acids. Trimming stripped 6 bases from V and 5 bases from J, with 13 bases between. CDR1 and CDR2 from the germline V gene are MNHEY and SVGAGI. The CDR3 sequence: CASSPGLRETQYF. The CDR3 bases are TGTGCCAGCAGCCCAGGGTTGCGGGAGACCCAGTACTTC.

V gene TRBV19 combines with J gene TRBJ1-5, with a weak D call TRBD1 (6 bases). Germline CDR1 reads LNHDA; CDR2 reads SQIVND (reference sequence). Trimming took off 8 bases at V and 0 bases at J, with 17 bases between the two ends. The CDR3 contains 16 residues. The CDR3 protein is CASAGRTDYSNQPQHF. In DNA form, the CDR3 reads TGTGCCAGTGCCGGCCGGACAGACTATAGCAATCAGCCCCAGCATTTT.

The V call is TRBV11-2, the J call TRBJ2-3; D is ambiguous. The CDR3 is 13 residues long. Deletions cut 0 bases from V and 8 bases from J, with 9 bases between. The V gene's germline CDR1 is SGHAT and CDR2 FQNNGV. Here the CDR3 DNA reads TGTGCCAGCAGCTTAGACTGGGCCCGTACGCAGTATTTT. It is translated as CASSLDWARTQYF.

The chain uses TRBV18 and TRBJ1-1; TRBD1 aligns across 7 bases. J lost 3 bases, V lost 5 bases, and 6 bases had no gene match. CDR3 length: 14 amino acids. The germline V gene encodes CDR1 KGHSH and CDR2 LQKENI. CDR3: CASSSLQGDTEAFF. CDR3 DNA: TGTGCCAGCTCATCTCTTCAGGGGGACACTGAAGCTTTCTTT.

The chain recombines TRBV30 with TRBJ2-1, with D perhaps matching TRBD2 (7 bases). Looked up from germline, CDR1 is GTSNPN and CDR2 is SVGIG (reference sequence). The V end lost 3 bases, the J end lost 4 bases, and 13 bases lay between the germline ends. The CDR3 contains 14 residues. The CDR3 nucleotides read TGTGCCTGGAGAGGGGGGGGCTCTTACAATGAGCAGTTCTTC. Its protein is CAWRGGGSYNEQFF. Filled out from reference TRBV30 and TRBJ2-1, the complete variable domain reads SQTIHQWPATLVQPVGSPLSLECTVEGTSNPNLYWYRQAAGRGLQLLFYSVGIGQISSEVPQNLSASRPQDRQFILSSKKLLLSDSGFYLCAWRGGGSYNEQFFGPGTRLTVL.

The chain recombines TRBV19 with TRBJ2-5; maybe TRBD1 (6 bases). The CDR3 runs to 16 residues. V shed 5 bases and J shed 2 bases, with 18 bases lying between them. Germline CDR1 and CDR2: LNHDA and SQIVND (reference sequence). The CDR3 DNA reads TGTGCCAGTAGTCCGCAATTTCCGGGACAACAAGAGACCCAGTACTTC. Its protein product is CASSPQFPGQQETQYF.

This clone appeared once. This chain joins TRBV28 and TRBJ1-2; TRBD1 is a possible D gene (5 bases). CDR1 is MDHEN and CDR2 is SYDVKM in the germline V gene. The CDR3 has 13 amino acids. V gave up 5 bases and J gave up 3 bases, with 10 bases separating them. CDR3 sequence (DNA): TGTGCCAGCAGTAACGACAGATACTATGGCTACACCTTC. Residues: CASSNDRYYGYTF.

This clone has more than one count but fewer than ten. V gene TRBV10-1 combines with J gene TRBJ1-2, with D perhaps matching TRBD1 (5 bases). V was shortened by 6 bases and J by 4 bases, with 15 bases between the two germline ends. Germline V gene data show CDR1 as WNHNN and CDR2 as SYGVQD (reference sequence). This CDR3 contains 14 residues. The CDR3 protein is CASRPARGSYGYTF. The DNA for the CDR3 is TGCGCCAGCAGACCAGCCCGGGGGTCCTATGGCTACACCTTC.

V gene TRBV6-1 combines with J gene TRBJ1-1, with D possibly matching TRBD1 (5 bases). The CDR3 loop spans 14 amino acids. Between the trimmed V and J ends, which lost 2 bases and 8 bases, there was a span of 15 bases. The germline V gene has CDR1 MNHNS and CDR2 SASEGT. The CDR3 region has the DNA TGTGCCAGCAGTGAAAGTACAGGAGGGCTGGAAGCTTTCTTT. It yields the protein CASSESTGGLEAFF.

The chain employs TRBV7-3 and TRBJ2-7, with 11 bases fitting TRBD1. The CDR3 has 15 residues. V lost 5 bases, J lost 7 bases, and 10 bases stayed unmatched. Germline CDR1 and CDR2: SGHTA and FQGTGA. In DNA form, the CDR3 reads TGTGCCAGCAGCCCAAGGACAGGGGGCCGTGGGGAGCAGTACTTC. It specifies CASSPRTGGRGEQYF.